This T cell receptor (beta chain) derives from a study of blood T cell repertoires in COVID-19. Overall study: Both acute and convalescent COVID-19 samples were obtained from the United States, Italy and Spain. PBMCs, B-cell-depleted T cells, or T cells provided the cDNA or gDNA that made up the material.

As originally analysed: Amplifying reference gene primers gave estimates of nucleated cell counts. Using immunoSEQ multiplex PCR, the repertoire was profiled, and TCRdb retains in-frame clones only, with some absent. V and J calls and clone size are copied from that table; D and trimming were computed from the DNA. Found here are about 170,000 clones, 88% of them singletons; the top ten hold around 25%. This clone was observed a single time. This receptor was identified in a man aged 55-75 years with acute or convalescent COVID-19. The material sequenced was peripheral blood.

The CDR3 here is CASTGTGFYGYTF. The CDR3 nucleotides are TGTGCCAGTACTGGGACAGGTTTCTATGGCTACACCTTC. The rearrangement uses TRBV19 and TRBJ1-2, with 8 bases matching TRBD1. CDR1 is LNHDA, CDR2 SQIVND, per germline (reference sequence). The ends lost 7 bases at V and 4 bases at J; junction bases unmatched: 5. This CDR3 has 13 residues.